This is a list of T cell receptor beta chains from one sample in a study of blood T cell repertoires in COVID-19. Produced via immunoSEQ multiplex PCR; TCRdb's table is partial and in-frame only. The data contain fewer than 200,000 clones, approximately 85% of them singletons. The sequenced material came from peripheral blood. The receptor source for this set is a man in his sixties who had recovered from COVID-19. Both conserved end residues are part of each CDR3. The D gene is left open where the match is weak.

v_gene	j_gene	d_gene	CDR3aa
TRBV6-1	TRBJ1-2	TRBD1	CASSDRDRGGTGYGYTF
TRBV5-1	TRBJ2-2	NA	CASSYGLQNTGELFF
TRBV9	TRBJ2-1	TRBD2	CASSVERGGLGEQFF
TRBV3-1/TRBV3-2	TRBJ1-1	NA	CASSGHMNTEAFF
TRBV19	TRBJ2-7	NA	CASSIKVGGGLGRRPYEQYF
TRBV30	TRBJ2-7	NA	CAWRVSYEQYF
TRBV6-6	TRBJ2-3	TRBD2	CASTSGGGSDTQYF
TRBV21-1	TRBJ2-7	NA	CASKRVGSGGIVDEQYF
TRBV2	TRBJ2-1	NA	CASSYRQSLNEQFF
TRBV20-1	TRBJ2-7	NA	CSASNLYEQYF
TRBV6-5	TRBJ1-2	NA	CASSSTGNGYTF
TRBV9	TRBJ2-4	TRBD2	CASSSSAGGPKNIQYF
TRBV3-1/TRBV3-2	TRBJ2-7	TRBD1	CASSRDRGEQYF
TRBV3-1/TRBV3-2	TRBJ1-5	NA	CASSQDYSNQPQHF